This T cell receptor (beta chain) was observed in a study of T cell responses to AZD1222 COVID-19 vaccine. TCRdb's copy holds only in-frame clones and misses some; the assay was immunoSEQ multiplex PCR. Of 150,000 to 200,000 clones in the sample, 85% to 90% were seen once. Germline V CDR1 and CDR2: LNHDA, SQIVND (reference sequence). The V gene end was trimmed by 2 bases and the J gene end by 5 bases; junction bases not matched to a gene: 5. This CDR3 has 15 amino acids. The source of this sequence is an adult who received the MenACWY meningococcal vaccine as a control. The gene calls are TRBV19 and TRBJ2-1; TRBD2 agrees at 8 bases. The sample in question was peripheral blood, obtained 28 days after the second dose of the MenACWY control vaccine. Here the CDR3 DNA reads TGTGCCAGTAGTATATCAGCGGGGGTTAACAATGAGCAGTTCTTC. As protein: CASSISAGVNNEQFF.